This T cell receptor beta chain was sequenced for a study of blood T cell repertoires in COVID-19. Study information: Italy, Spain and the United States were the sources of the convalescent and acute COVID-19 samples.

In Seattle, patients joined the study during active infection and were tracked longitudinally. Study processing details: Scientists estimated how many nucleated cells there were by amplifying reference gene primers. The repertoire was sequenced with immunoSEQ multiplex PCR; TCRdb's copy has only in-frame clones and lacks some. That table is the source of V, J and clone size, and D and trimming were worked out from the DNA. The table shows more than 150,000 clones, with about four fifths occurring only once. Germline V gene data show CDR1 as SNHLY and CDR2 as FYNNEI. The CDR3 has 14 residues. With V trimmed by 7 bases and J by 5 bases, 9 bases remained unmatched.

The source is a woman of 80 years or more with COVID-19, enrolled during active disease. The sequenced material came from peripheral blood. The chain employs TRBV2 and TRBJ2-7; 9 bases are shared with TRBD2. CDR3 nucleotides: TGTGCCAGCACCTACAGGACTAGCGCTAACGAGCAGTACTTC. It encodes CASTYRTSANEQYF.